This T cell receptor (beta chain) was captured in a study of T cell responses to AZD1222 COVID-19 vaccine (dated by TCRdb to the early 2020s). For the wider study: AZD1222 recipients given second doses at about 4 weeks or at about 12 weeks were pooled, since spike-specific TCR depth and breadth were not found to differ between the two schedules. A total of about 230 trial participants underwent TCR sequencing, of whom 207 received two doses of AZD1222 and about 26 received two doses of the MenACWY control vaccine. Trial participants were enrolled by age into subgroups of 18-55, 56-69 and 70-plus years, and around 150, 29 and 61 TCR-sequenced participants, respectively, were included in these subgroups. Study-wide findings and limitations: The vaccine-associated CD4 TCRs covered the entire spike protein, and the dominant responses fell in regions 160-218 and 743-854. Only a handful of AZD1222 recipients were SARS-CoV-2 seropositive at baseline, limiting conclusions about previously exposed vaccinees. Most participants were white British and females outnumbered males, and the authors suggested that clonal diversity may have been underestimated. In the small 56-69-year group, the increase in depth fell short of significance, most likely because of low power. Epitopes outside the regions mutated in the B.1.351 and B.1.1.7 variants were reportedly recognized by nearly half of the unique spike-specific TCRs. Because no samples from the day 14 peak response were available, repertoires could be characterized only after the peak T cell response. A significant rise in spike-specific TCR breadth and depth was observed after two AZD1222 doses relative to day 0 and relative to MenACWY recipients.

This specimen's time point label, interpreted: baseline before first vaccination. Vaccinee samples came from UK trials COV001 and COV002, including a single-blind randomized controlled phase 2/3 trial of AZD1222 (ChAdOx1 nCoV-19) in healthy adults. For TCRbeta chain sequencing, PBMC samples from trial participants were taken at day 0 and at day 28 after the second dose. In regard to this clone: The antigen it recognizes is unknown. The input lacks base qualities; no much larger clone sits a single base away.

The CDR3 regions of human TCRbeta chains were analyzed by immunosequencing. On the study's bioinformatics: Repertoire TCRs were checked for matches against a reference library of SARS-CoV-2-specific TCRs that had been generated using the MIRA antigen-specificity platform. Breadth was defined as the fraction of unique TCRs that were SARS-CoV-2-associated, and depth was defined as the fraction of total T cells that were SARS-CoV-2-associated. Using the MIRA data, each spike-specific TCR was assigned both to the spike region to which the TCR was reactive and to a CD4 or CD8 class. Log10-transformed breadth and depth values were compared by one-way ANOVA with Sidak's multiple comparisons tests. This is the immuneACCESS table as TCRdb keeps it, with only in-frame sequences that have V and J called. A part of the clones is gone; compared with another copy, unresolved V genes explain less than half, and the rest is unexplained. D and trimming come from the DNA, and the V and J calls and clone size come from that table. The sample table contains approximately 120,000 clones; only one count was recorded for approximately 90% of them. The ten most abundant clones make up approximately 4.9% of the sample.

CDR1 and CDR2 are read off the germline V gene as SNHLY and FYNNEI. The CDR3, from cysteine to phenylalanine, totals 14 residues. The kept DNA is CDR3 alone, 42 bases in frame from the first base. The junction carries 9 bases between V and J, which are trimmed by 4 bases and 0 bases respectively. The V gene is TRBV2 and the J gene is TRBJ1-1; tentative D gene TRBD1, with 6 bases matching. The TCR comes from an adult in good health. This material consisted of peripheral blood, taken on day 0 of AZD1222 vaccination. CDR3 loop: CASSGQALNTEAFF. The DNA reads TGTGCCAGCAGTGGACAGGCCCTGAACACTGAAGCTTTCTTT.